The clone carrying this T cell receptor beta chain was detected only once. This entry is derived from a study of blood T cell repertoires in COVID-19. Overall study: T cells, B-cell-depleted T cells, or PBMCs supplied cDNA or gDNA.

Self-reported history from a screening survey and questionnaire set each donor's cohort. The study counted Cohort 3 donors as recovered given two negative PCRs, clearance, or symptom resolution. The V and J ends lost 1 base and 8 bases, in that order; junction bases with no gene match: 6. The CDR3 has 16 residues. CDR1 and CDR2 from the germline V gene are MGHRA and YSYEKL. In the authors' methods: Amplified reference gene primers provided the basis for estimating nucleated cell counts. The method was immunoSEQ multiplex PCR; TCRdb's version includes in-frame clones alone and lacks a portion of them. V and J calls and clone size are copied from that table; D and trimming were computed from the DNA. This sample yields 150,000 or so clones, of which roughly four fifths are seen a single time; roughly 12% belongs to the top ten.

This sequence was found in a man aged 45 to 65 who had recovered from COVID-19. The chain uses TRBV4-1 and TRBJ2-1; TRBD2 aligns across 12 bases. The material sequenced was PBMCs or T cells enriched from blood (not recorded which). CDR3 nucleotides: TGCGCCAGCAGCCAAGGCCCTAGCGGGGGGGCCGATGAGCAGTTCTTC. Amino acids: CASSQGPSGGADEQFF.